The T cell receptor beta chain under discussion was sequenced for a study of blood T cell repertoires in COVID-19. Those who participated ranged in age from roughly 18 to 90 years and resided in about two dozen US areas. The data were produced by immunoSEQ multiplex PCR, yet TCRdb's version contains in-frame clones alone and is incomplete. This repertoire shows about 160,000 clones, roughly 84% found once; its top ten account for about a sixth. The CDR3 covers 14 residues. Between the trimmed V and J ends, which lost 0 bases and 8 bases, there was a span of 11 bases. Germline V CDR1 and CDR2: SGDLS, YYNGEE. This clone was recorded a few times.

V gene TRBV9 combines with J gene TRBJ1-4, with D unresolved. Sequencing input: PBMCs or T cells enriched from blood (not recorded which). This receptor was identified in a man aged 60 to 69 who had recovered from COVID-19. The CDR3 DNA follows: TGTGCCAGCAGCGTAGCTGCTGAGCCGGAAAAACTGTTTTTT. Translating gives CASSVAAEPEKLFF. Using reference TRBV9 and TRBJ1-4 for the parts outside the CDR3, the full variable domain is DSGVTQTPKHLITATGQRVTLRCSPRSGDLSVYWYQQSLDQGLQFLIQYYNGEERAKGNILERFSAQQFPDLHSELNLSSLELGDSALYFCASSVAAEPEKLFFGSGTQLSVL.